The rows below give T cell receptor beta chains drawn from one sample of a study of T cell responses to AZD1222 COVID-19 vaccine. Sequencing was performed with immunoSEQ multiplex PCR; in TCRdb, only in-frame clones are kept and a portion is missing. Of tens of thousands of clones listed, about 78% are singletons. The starting material was peripheral blood, obtained on day 0 of AZD1222 vaccination. Receptors were obtained from an adult in good health. CDR3s include the opening cysteine and the closing phenylalanine or tryptophan. The D gene is left open where the match is weak. The size entry is marked missing in some rows and otherwise reads once, few, many or a size class.

V	D	J	size	CDR3	DNA
TRBV5-1	NA	TRBJ1-5	NA	CASSIGTNNQPQHF	TGCGCCAGCAGTATCGGAACGAACAATCAGCCCCAGCATTTT
TRBV10-3	NA	TRBJ1-2	NA	CAISESQDYGYTF	TGTGCCATCAGTGAGTCACAAGATTATGGCTACACCTTC
TRBV7-9	NA	TRBJ1-1	NA	CASSLGSGDTEAFF	TGTGCCAGCAGCTTAGGGTCAGGAGACACTGAAGCTTTCTTT
TRBV5-3	TRBD1	TRBJ2-7	NA	CARSGAETGGDEQYF	TGTGCCAGAAGCGGCGCTGAGACAGGGGGGGACGAGCAGTACTTC
TRBV5-1	NA	TRBJ1-2	NA	CASSTGGRTYGYTF	TGCGCCAGCAGCACGGGAGGGCGCACCTATGGCTACACCTTC
TRBV4-2	TRBD2	TRBJ2-3	medium-sized	CASSQEERGGYGDTQYF	TGTGCCAGCAGCCAAGAGGAGCGGGGGGGTTATGGAGATACGCAGTATTTT
TRBV28	NA	TRBJ2-7	NA	CASSLVHSSYEQYF	TGTGCCAGCAGTTTAGTCCACAGCTCCTACGAGCAGTACTTC
TRBV7-3	NA	TRBJ1-1	NA	CASSLAINTEAFF	TGTGCCAGCAGCTTAGCAATAAACACTGAAGCTTTCTTT
TRBV23-1	NA	TRBJ1-1	NA	CASSQSGRAPSTEAFF	TGCGCCAGCAGTCAATCGGGCCGGGCGCCAAGCACTGAAGCTTTCTTT
TRBV5-6	NA	TRBJ1-2	NA	CASSYRPAGDLWGYTF	TGTGCCAGCAGTTACCGCCCCGCAGGAGACCTTTGGGGCTACACCTTC
TRBV11-2	TRBD2	TRBJ2-5	NA	CASSRGLAAQETQYF	TGTGCCAGCAGCCGTGGACTAGCAGCCCAAGAGACCCAGTACTTC
TRBV5-6	NA	TRBJ2-1	NA	CASSLSGYEQFF	TGTGCCAGCAGCTTGAGTGGATATGAGCAGTTCTTC
TRBV18	TRBD1	TRBJ1-1	NA	CASSQTGGGDRGAEAFF	TGTGCCAGCTCACAAACTGGAGGGGGCGATCGCGGCGCTGAAGCTTTCTTT
TRBV6-2/TRBV6-3	NA	TRBJ2-1	few	CASRLYNEQFF	TGTGCCAGCCGCCTCTACAATGAGCAGTTCTTC
TRBV7-9	NA	TRBJ2-7	NA	CASRRGTWGVHEQYF	TGTGCCAGCAGAAGGGGGACATGGGGGGTCCACGAGCAGTACTTC
TRBV6-5	TRBD1	TRBJ1-5	NA	CASGTDSNQPQHF	TGTGCCAGCGGGACAGATAGCAATCAGCCCCAGCATTTT
TRBV19	NA	TRBJ1-6	NA	CASSTKPGGDSPLHF	TGTGCCAGTAGTACCAAGCCTGGAGGGGATTCACCCCTCCACTTT
TRBV7-2	NA	TRBJ2-2	few	CASSFGGTDTGELFF	TGTGCCAGCAGCTTCGGGGGTACGGACACCGGGGAGCTGTTTTTT
TRBV6-1	TRBD1	TRBJ1-5	NA	CASSGPGGTARNQPQHF	TGTGCCAGCAGTGGCCCGGGAGGGACAGCGAGAAATCAGCCCCAGCATTTT
TRBV19	NA	TRBJ1-2	NA	CASSRGPSRTNGYTF	TGTGCCAGTAGTAGAGGCCCCAGCAGAACTAATGGCTACACCTTC
TRBV10-3	TRBD1	TRBJ1-2	NA	CAISRTGQGGYTF	TGTGCCATCAGTAGGACAGGCCAGGGGGGCTACACCTTC
TRBV3-1/TRBV3-2	NA	TRBJ2-3	NA	CASSLTDPSSTDTQYF	TGTGCCAGCAGCCTAACGGACCCGTCGAGCACAGATACGCAGTATTTT
TRBV6-1	NA	TRBJ1-5	NA	CASSEHLESNQPQHF	TGTGCCAGCAGTGAACACCTGGAAAGCAATCAGCCCCAGCATTTT
TRBV7-8	TRBD1	TRBJ1-5	NA	CASSPYTGGAGQPQHF	TGTGCCAGCAGCCCGTATACAGGGGGCGCGGGTCAGCCCCAGCATTTT
TRBV5-1	TRBD2	TRBJ2-2	NA	CASRVAGNTGELFF	TGCGCCAGCAGAGTAGCGGGGAACACCGGGGAGCTGTTTTTT
TRBV28	TRBD1	TRBJ1-5	NA	CASSSGQGRNQPQHF	TGTGCCAGCAGTTCTGGACAGGGGCGGAATCAGCCCCAGCATTTT
TRBV4-1	NA	TRBJ1-5	NA	CASTNEYPRTERNQPQHF	TGCGCCAGCACCAACGAGTATCCTCGGACCGAACGCAATCAGCCCCAGCATTTT
TRBV28	NA	TRBJ1-1	NA	CAILPGTLNTEAFF	TGTGCCATACTTCCCGGGACATTGAACACTGAAGCTTTCTTT
TRBV7-9	TRBD1	TRBJ1-4	NA	CASSLETGDRREKLFF	TGTGCCAGCAGCTTGGAAACAGGGGATCGGCGGGAAAAACTGTTTTTT
TRBV2	TRBD2	TRBJ2-3	once	CASSAPLAGTTQYF	TGTGCCAGCAGCGCACCGCTAGCGGGGACGACGCAGTATTTT
TRBV3-1/TRBV3-2	NA	TRBJ1-2	NA	CASSPDRRGYTF	TGTGCCAGCAGCCCAGATCGGCGGGGCTACACCTTC
TRBV6-2/TRBV6-3	TRBD1	TRBJ1-5	NA	CASSGTGGRNQPQHF	TGTGCCAGCAGTGGGACAGGGGGTCGGAATCAGCCCCAGCATTTT
TRBV28	NA	TRBJ1-2	NA	CASSGQYGYTF	TGTGCCAGCAGTGGGCAGTATGGCTACACCTTC
TRBV21-1	NA	TRBJ1-4	NA	CASSKGSDGINEKLFF	TGTGCCAGCAGCAAAGGATCGGACGGAATTAATGAAAAACTGTTTTTT
TRBV9	TRBD2	TRBJ2-2	NA	CASSEAGGHTGELFF	TGTGCCAGCAGCGAGGCGGGGGGGCACACCGGGGAGCTGTTTTTT
TRBV5-1	NA	TRBJ1-1	NA	CASSSWVGELDAFF	TGCGCCAGCAGCTCGTGGGTGGGGGAGTTGGATGCTTTCTTT
TRBV19	NA	TRBJ1-5	medium-sized	CASSILTNREPQHF	TGTGCCAGTAGTATCTTGACCAACCGAGAGCCCCAGCATTTT
TRBV19	TRBD1	TRBJ1-5	NA	CATSRTTGGNQPQHF	TGTGCCACGAGTAGGACGACAGGGGGCAATCAGCCCCAGCATTTT
TRBV18	NA	TRBJ2-5	NA	CASSPAGTEETQYF	TGTGCCAGCTCACCAGCGGGGACCGAAGAGACCCAGTACTTC
TRBV19	TRBD1	TRBJ2-3	NA	CASSRDRGSTDTQYF	TGTGCCAGTAGTAGGGACAGGGGCAGCACAGATACGCAGTATTTT
TRBV4-1	NA	TRBJ1-5	NA	CASSQEIRFNQPQHF	TGCGCCAGCAGCCAAGAGATCCGGTTCAATCAGCCCCAGCATTTT
TRBV28	NA	TRBJ1-2	NA	CASIRGDGYTF	TGTGCCAGCATCAGAGGGGATGGCTACACCTTC
TRBV2	TRBD1	TRBJ2-5	NA	CASSFQGGAETQYF	TGTGCCAGCAGTTTCCAAGGGGGCGCAGAGACCCAGTACTTC
TRBV7-6	TRBD1	TRBJ1-4	few	CASSLAPQGVGEKLFF	TGTGCCAGCAGCTTAGCGCCCCAGGGGGTGGGAGAAAAACTGTTTTTT
TRBV6-5	NA	TRBJ1-4	NA	CASSYEGKLFF	TGTGCCAGCAGTTACGAGGGAAAACTGTTTTTT
TRBV18	TRBD1	TRBJ1-4	NA	CASSPEGAITNEKLFF	TGTGCCAGCTCACCAGAGGGGGCTATCACTAATGAAAAACTGTTTTTT
TRBV6-5	TRBD2	TRBJ2-1	NA	CASRRAAGAYNEQFF	TGTGCCAGCAGGCGCGCAGCGGGGGCCTACAATGAGCAGTTCTTC
TRBV14	NA	TRBJ2-5	NA	CASSQAVYPIIQETQYF	TGTGCCAGCAGCCAAGCGGTTTACCCGATTATACAAGAGACCCAGTACTTC
TRBV6-6	NA	TRBJ1-1	NA	CASNPETAVAFF	TGTGCCAGCAACCCCGAGACAGCCGTCGCTTTCTTT
TRBV9	NA	TRBJ2-3	NA	CASSTTQAGILDTQYF	TGTGCCAGCAGTACAACCCAGGCAGGGATATTGGATACGCAGTATTTT
TRBV5-1	NA	TRBJ2-3	NA	CASSYWTGPTDTQYF	TGCGCCAGCAGCTACTGGACGGGGCCTACAGATACGCAGTATTTT
TRBV5-4	NA	TRBJ1-1	once	CASSLKGQGEAFF	TGTGCCAGCAGCTTGAAAGGGCAGGGTGAAGCTTTCTTT
TRBV6-6	TRBD1	TRBJ2-5	once	CASSDWTGAETQYF	TGTGCCAGCAGCGATTGGACAGGGGCAGAGACCCAGTACTTC